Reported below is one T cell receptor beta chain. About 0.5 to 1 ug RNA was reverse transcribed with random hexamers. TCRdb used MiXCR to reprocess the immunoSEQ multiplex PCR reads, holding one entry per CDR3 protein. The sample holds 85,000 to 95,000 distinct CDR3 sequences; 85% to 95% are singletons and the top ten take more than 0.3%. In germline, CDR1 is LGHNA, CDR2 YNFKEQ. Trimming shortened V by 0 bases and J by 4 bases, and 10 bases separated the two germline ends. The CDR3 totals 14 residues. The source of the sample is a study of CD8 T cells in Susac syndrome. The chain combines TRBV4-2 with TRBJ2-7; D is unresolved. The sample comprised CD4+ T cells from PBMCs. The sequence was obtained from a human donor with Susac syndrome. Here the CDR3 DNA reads TGTGCCAGCAGCCAAGATTTTACACGGTACGAGCAGTACTTC. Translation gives CASSQDFTRYEQYF.